Presented here are 4 T cell receptor beta chains from one specimen sequenced in a study of OX40 agonist ivuxolimab in advanced cancers. The method was the immunoSEQ multiplex PCR assay. TCRdb provides this immuneACCESS table in a form limited to in-frame rearrangements. Some clones are lacking; in checked studies, under half of them reflect an unresolved V gene, and why the rest are absent is not known. For this sample the table gives approximately 50,000 clones, of which 70% to 85% were detected only once. About 13% of the sample rests with the top ten. The sample here was CD4+ or CD8+ T cells sorted from blood, taken in a trial of the OX40 agonist ivuxolimab. The receptors derive from an adult with an advanced solid tumor such as melanoma, head and neck, liver or kidney cancer.

The chain couples TRBV6-6 to TRBJ1-2, with D uncertain. This CDR3 is built from 11 residues. Germline CDR1 is MNHNY and CDR2 is SVGAGI (reference sequence). Trimming cost V 5 bases and J 7 bases, with 8 bases left between them. The CDR3 region has the DNA TGTGCCAGCAGTCCCTCCTTTGGCTACACCTTC. Its protein is CASSPSFGYTF.

This CDR3 reads CAIPDRGQPQHF. In nucleotides, the CDR3 is TGTGCCATCCCGGACAGGGGTCAGCCCCAGCATTTT. The V and J genes are TRBV6-4 and TRBJ1-5; 9 bases line up with TRBD1. CDR1 MRHNA and CDR2 SNTAGT come from the germline V gene. The CDR3 totals 12 residues. The J segment lost 6 bases and the V segment lost 10 bases, leaving 4 bases of the junction unmatched.

This clone showed up just once. The gene calls are TRBV6-5 and TRBJ2-7; possibly TRBD2 for D (5 bases). This CDR3 contains 15 residues. The germline CDR1 and CDR2 sequences are MNHEY and SVGAGI. V was shortened by 8 bases and J by 2 bases, with 19 bases between the two germline ends. CDR3 sequence: CASGEGGGGPYEQYF. CDR3 sequence (DNA): TGTGCCAGCGGAGAGGGTGGCGGAGGCCCCTACGAGCAGTACTTC.

This chain links TRBV29-1 with TRBJ1-4, with D perhaps matching TRBD1 (5 bases). Germline lookup yields CDR1 SQVTM and CDR2 ANQGSEA. This CDR3 is 11 amino acids long. V gave up 7 bases and J gave up 8 bases, with 11 bases separating them. The DNA for the CDR3 is TGCAGCGCAGGGACGGCGGAAAAACTGTTTTTT. Encoded protein: CSAGTAEKLFF.